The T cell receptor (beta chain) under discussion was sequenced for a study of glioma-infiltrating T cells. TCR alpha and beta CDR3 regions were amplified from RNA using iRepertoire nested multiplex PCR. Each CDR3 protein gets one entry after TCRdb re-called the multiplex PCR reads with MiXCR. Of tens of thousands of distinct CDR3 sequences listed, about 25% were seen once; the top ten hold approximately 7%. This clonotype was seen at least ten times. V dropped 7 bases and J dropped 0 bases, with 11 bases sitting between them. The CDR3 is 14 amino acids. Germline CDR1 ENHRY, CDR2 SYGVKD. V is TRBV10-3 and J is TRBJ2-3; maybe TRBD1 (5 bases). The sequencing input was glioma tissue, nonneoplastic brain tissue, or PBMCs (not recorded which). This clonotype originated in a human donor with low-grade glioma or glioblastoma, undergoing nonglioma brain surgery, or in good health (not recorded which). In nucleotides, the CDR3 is TGTGCCATCAAGGGGCTCGGTAGCACAGATACGCAGTATTTT. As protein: CAIKGLGSTDTQYF.